This T cell receptor (beta chain) derives from a study of blood T cells in healthy people across ages. Study as a whole: In model experiments, template switching was able to capture about one barcoded beta molecule for every two T cells that were present.

The authors extracted at least 5 micrograms of total RNA per sample. Study results and caveats: Observed TCR beta diversity per million T cells went down as age went up. This fall followed a roughly linear course with age.

Notes on this clonotype: Its antigen is not identified.

A J-beta primer mix and a sample-barcoded 5' primer were used in a second PCR of about 6 to 12 cycles. The authors tagged each cDNA molecule using a template-switch adaptor with 12 random nucleotides. TCRdb analysed the 5' RACE reads with MiXCR anew, one entry per CDR3 protein. Of roughly 2 million distinct CDR3 sequences in the sample, roughly 49% were seen once. Germline CDR1 reads LGHDT; CDR2 reads YNNKEL (reference sequence). The CDR3 extends over 14 amino acids. Trimming shortened V by 1 base and J by 4 bases, and 11 bases separated the two germline ends. The receptor was derived from a woman between 35 and 50 years old in good health. The material sequenced was blood. The chain employs TRBV3-1 and TRBJ2-7; a possible D gene is TRBD1 (6 bases). CDR3 coding DNA: TGTGCCAGCAGCCAAGTCAGGGGAGTTTACGAGCAGTACTTC. It specifies CASSQVRGVYEQYF.